The 23 T cell receptor beta chains presented below share a single source sample, sequenced in a study of T cell repertoires in cytomegalovirus infection. TCRdb re-derived calls from the reads in MiXCR, one entry per CDR3 protein. The sample includes approximately 1,000,000 distinct CDR3 sequences, approximately 31% seen only once; the top ten take over 10%. Antigens for these TCRs are unknown. The sample consisted of cultured CD8+ T cells from PBMCs, taken from culture after CMV antigen stimulation. Every receptor here comes from a human donor in good health (CMV status not recorded). Some clones in this sample may be carry-over from other donors' samples.

A note on this clonotype: One end of the junction fails to match germline, which may point to a read error. Written as DNA, the CDR3 is TGTGCCATCGGTGATTCCGGGACTAGCGGGGGCCAAGAGACCCAGTACTTC. Translated, it gives CAIGDSGTSGGQETQYF. The rearrangement uses TRBV10-3 and TRBJ2-5; 14 nucleotides agree with TRBD2. Germline CDR1 is ENHRY and CDR2 is SYGVKD. This CDR3 contains 17 residues.

This clonotype was seen many times. The chain recombines TRBV7-9 with TRBJ1-5; 7 bases are a match to TRBD1. This CDR3 contains 14 residues. From germline, CDR1 is SEHNR and CDR2 FQNEAQ (reference sequence). V shed 5 bases and J 6 bases; nucleotides not matched to a gene: 7. CDR3 sequence (DNA): TGTGCCAGCAGCATTACAGGGGTGGGTCAGCCCCAGCATTTT. Amino acids: CASSITGVGQPQHF.

This clonotype came up a few times. This rearrangement joins TRBV19 to TRBJ2-1, with D unresolved. CDR1 is LNHDA and CDR2 is SQIVND in the germline V gene (reference sequence). V dropped 3 bases and J dropped 5 bases, with 11 bases sitting between them. This CDR3 is 14 amino acids long. The CDR3 DNA sequence: TGTGCCAGTAGTATTCATACCGACGACAATGAGCAGTTCTTC. Translating gives CASSIHTDDNEQFF. Using reference TRBV19 and TRBJ2-1 for the parts outside the CDR3, the full variable domain is DGGITQSPKYLFRKEGQNVTLSCEQNLNHDAMYWYRQDPGQGLRLIYYSQIVNDFQKGDIAEGYSVSREKKESFPLTVTSAQKNPTAFYLCASSIHTDDNEQFFGPGTRLTVL.

This chain links TRBV10-3 with TRBJ2-7, with D possibly TRBD1 on 5 matching bases. Germline V lookup: CDR1 ENHRY, CDR2 SYGVKD. The CDR3 has 16 residues. V was clipped by 1 base and J by 4 bases, with 17 bases between them. The chain's CDR3 is CAISEWLGQTDYEQYV. Written as DNA, the CDR3 is TGTGCCATCAGTGAGTGGCTTGGTCAGACAGATTACGAGCAGTACGTC.

The chain uses TRBV5-4 and TRBJ1-2; TRBD1 agrees at 8 bases. CDR1 and CDR2 from the germline V gene are SGHNT and YYREEE (reference sequence). The CDR3 consists of 13 residues. The trim removed 4 bases at V and 8 bases at J, leaving 7 bases unmatched. The CDR3 sequence is CASSTQGEEGYTF. The DNA for the CDR3 is TGTGCCAGCAGCACACAGGGGGAGGAGGGCTACACCTTC.

The chain carries TRBV7-6 and TRBJ2-1; TRBD1 aligns across 7 bases. Germline V gives CDR1 SGHVS, CDR2 FNYEAQ. This CDR3 is 15 amino acids long. The V gene end was trimmed by 5 bases and the J gene end by 3 bases; junction bases not matched to a gene: 7. This CDR3 is CASSHDRTGYNEQFF. The CDR3 nucleotides are TGTGCCAGCAGCCACGACCGGACAGGCTACAATGAGCAGTTCTTC.

This chain joins TRBV6-1 and TRBJ1-4; 9 bases fit TRBD1. The germline V gene encodes CDR1 MNHNS and CDR2 SASEGT. V lost 5 bases, J lost 7 bases, and 26 bases stayed unmatched. The CDR3 is 21 residues long. The CDR3 DNA follows: TGTGCCAGCAGTCGTAACCGAAGAACAGGGGGCATAAACGGCGGTCCTGAAAAACTGTTTTTT. It yields the protein CASSRNRRTGGINGGPEKLFF.

The chain has TRBV9 and TRBJ2-5; a weak D match, TRBD1 (6 bases). Trimming took off 4 bases at V and 2 bases at J, with 15 bases between the two ends. Germline lookup yields CDR1 SGDLS and CDR2 YYNGEE. The CDR3 runs 15 residues. DNA of the CDR3: TGTGCCAGCAGCCCCACGGGACACGCGCAAGAGACCCAGTACTTC. Its protein is CASSPTGHAQETQYF.

This clonotype was recorded many times. The chain joins TRBV7-9 to TRBJ1-2; the match to TRBD1 covers 7 bases. This CDR3 is built from 14 residues. From germline, CDR1 is SEHNR and CDR2 FQNEAQ (reference sequence). The ends lost 3 bases at V and 4 bases at J; junction bases unmatched: 5. The chain's CDR3 is CASSFGGTAYGYTF. In nucleotides, the CDR3 is TGTGCCAGCAGCTTCGGGGGGACAGCCTATGGCTACACCTTC.

This clonotype was seen many times. The chain has TRBV7-9 and TRBJ1-1, with no clear D. The CDR3 sequence is 14 residues long. Germline V gives CDR1 SEHNR, CDR2 FQNEAQ (reference sequence). Trimming removed 5 bases at V and 0 bases at J, with 10 bases between. The CDR3 sequence is CASSPGELNTEAFF. The DNA for the CDR3 is TGTGCCAGCAGCCCAGGTGAATTGAACACTGAAGCTTTCTTT.

This clonotype was seen a handful of times. The CDR3 bases are TGTGCCAGCAGCCCCAAAGGACAGGGATCTTCGTCAGATACGCAGTATTTT. Protein product: CASSPKGQGSSSDTQYF. J is TRBJ2-3 and V is TRBV7-6; 8 nucleotides line up with TRBD1. Germline lookup yields CDR1 SGHVS and CDR2 FNYEAQ. V lost 5 bases, J lost 4 bases, and 14 bases stayed unmatched. The CDR3 extends over 17 amino acids.

In this sample, this clonotype turned up a few times. The gene calls are TRBV11-3 and TRBJ2-7; unclear D gene. CDR3 length: 15 residues. Germline CDR1 reads SGHNT; CDR2 reads YENEEA. V was pared by 6 bases and J by 3 bases, with 18 bases between. Here the CDR3 DNA reads TGTGCCAGCAGAGGTGGAACGGAGCTGAACTACGAGCAGTACTTC. Its translation: CASRGGTELNYEQYF.

The chain carries TRBV4-1 and TRBJ2-2, with D unclear. The germline V gene has CDR1 MGHRA and CDR2 YSYEKL. The CDR3 has 16 residues. Between the trimmed V and J ends, which lost 1 base and 4 bases, there was a span of 13 bases. CDR3 sequence (DNA): TGCGCCAGCAGCCAAGTGGAAAACCCGGGCACCGGGGAGCTGTTTTTT. Amino acid sequence: CASSQVENPGTGELFF.

CDR3 protein: CASSQGIGNDNEQFF. CDR3 nucleotide sequence: TGCGCCAGCAGCCAAGGAATTGGCAACGACAATGAGCAGTTCTTC. This chain connects TRBV4-1 to TRBJ2-1; D gene unclear. Germline lookup yields CDR1 MGHRA and CDR2 YSYEKL. The CDR3 is made up of 15 amino acids. Trimming pared 1 base from V and 5 bases from J, leaving 12 bases between.

This chain uses TRBV7-9 with TRBJ2-7; D possibly corresponds to TRBD1 (5 bases). The CDR3 is 13 amino acids. V was pared by 5 bases and J by 6 bases, with 14 bases between. Germline assignment: CDR1 SEHNR and CDR2 FQNEAQ (reference sequence). DNA for the CDR3: TGTGCCAGCAGCATCGGACAAAGCCGCGAGCAGTACTTC. Translating gives CASSIGQSREQYF.

The gene calls are TRBV14 and TRBJ1-3; D gene ambiguous. Germline V gene lookup returns CDR1 SGHDN and CDR2 FVKESK. Trimming stripped 4 bases from V and 0 bases from J, with 10 bases between. CDR3 length: 15 residues. CDR3 in amino acids: CASSRDQNSGNTIYF. CDR3 nucleotides: TGTGCCAGCAGCCGAGACCAGAACTCTGGAAACACCATATATTTT.

This clonotype was counted ten times or more. The chain has TRBV7-6 and TRBJ2-4; 9 bases agree with TRBD1. The length of the CDR3 is 14 residues. Trimming took 1 base from V and 5 from J; bases not matched to a gene: 0. CDR1 and CDR2 from the germline V gene are SGHVS and FNYEAQ. The CDR3 region has the DNA TGTGCCAGCAGCTTAGGACAGGGGGAAAACATTCAGTACTTC. Protein: CASSLGQGENIQYF.

V and J are TRBV6-5 and TRBJ2-3, with a weak D call TRBD1 (6 bases). Trimming took 7 bases from V and 0 from J, leaving 14 bases between them. The CDR3 covers 15 residues. Germline values: CDR1 MNHEY, CDR2 SVGAGI. The CDR3, as DNA: TGTGCCAGCAAACATGGGGGCTCTAGCACAGATACGCAGTATTTT. Translated, it gives CASKHGGSSTDTQYF.

This clonotype appeared once. The V gene is TRBV6-5, the J gene TRBJ2-3, with TRBD2 matching over 8 bases. With 5 bases clipped from V and 5 bases from J, the junction kept 9 bases outside the gene matches. Germline V gene lookup returns CDR1 MNHEY and CDR2 SVGAGI. The CDR3 extends over 15 amino acids. The CDR3 nucleotides read TGTGCCAGCAGTATAGCGGGGACCTTAGGAGATACGCAGTATTTT. It yields the protein CASSIAGTLGDTQYF.

This clonotype was recorded at least ten times. V gene TRBV7-2 combines with J gene TRBJ2-4; a possible D gene is TRBD2 (6 bases). Deletions cut 2 bases from V and 0 bases from J, with 17 bases between. Germline loops: CDR1 SGHTA, CDR2 FQGNSA. The CDR3 totals 18 residues. This CDR3 is CASSLLQPGAIAKNIQYF. CDR3 DNA: TGTGCCAGCAGCTTACTTCAACCGGGAGCAATAGCCAAAAACATTCAGTACTTC.

This clonotype was detected only a few times. V is TRBV27 and J is TRBJ2-7; D is perhaps TRBD1 (6 bases). The V and J ends lost 3 bases and 3 bases respectively, with 12 bases between them. The CDR3 is 14 residues long. Germline lookup yields CDR1 MNHEY and CDR2 SMNVEV (reference sequence). CDR3 protein: CASSFGTYHYEQYF. The CDR3, as DNA: TGTGCCAGCAGTTTTGGGACATACCACTACGAGCAGTACTTC.

This clonotype has at least ten counts. The chain is built from TRBV6-2 or TRBV6-3 and TRBJ1-6; D gene ambiguous. The V end lost 0 bases, the J end lost 8 bases, and 14 bases lay between the germline ends. The CDR3 consists of 16 residues. CDR1 MNHEY and CDR2 SVGEGT come from the germline V gene. The chain's CDR3 is CASSYSAEEDYSPLHF. The CDR3 bases are TGTGCCAGCAGTTACTCGGCGGAAGAGGACTATTCACCCCTCCACTTT.

The chain joins TRBV4-2 to TRBJ1-2; D gene uncertain. Trimming took off 0 bases at V and 2 bases at J, with 22 bases between the two ends. CDR1 is LGHNA and CDR2 is YNFKEQ in the germline V gene. The CDR3 totals 19 residues. DNA for the CDR3: TGTGCCAGCAGCCAAGATAAAAGGCGCGGCGGGCCCTTGAACTATGGCTACACCTTC. It codes for CASSQDKRRGGPLNYGYTF.